The 7 T cell receptor beta chains below all came from one sample that was sequenced in a study of T cell changes during pregnancy in multiple sclerosis. Only in-frame clones appear in the TCRdb table, and some are missing; sequencing was by immunoSEQ multiplex PCR. The data hold around 69,000 clones, with roughly 91% observed a single time. The sequencing used peripheral blood, collected in the third trimester of pregnancy. These receptors all come from a female donor with multiple sclerosis, enrolled in a pregnancy study.

This rearrangement joins TRBV6-6 to TRBJ2-7; D uncertain. The CDR3 has 14 amino acids. V was clipped by 0 bases and J by 3 bases, with 9 bases between them. CDR1 is MNHNY and CDR2 is SVGAGI in the germline V gene (reference sequence). The CDR3 loop is CASSYSLAIYEQYF. DNA of the CDR3: TGTGCCAGCAGTTACTCGCTTGCTATCTACGAGCAGTACTTC.

The chain has TRBV9 and TRBJ1-2; a weak D match, TRBD1 (6 bases). Trimming pared 3 bases from V and 9 bases from J, leaving 15 bases between. The CDR3 has 13 residues. The germline V gene has CDR1 SGDLS and CDR2 YYNGEE. CDR3 residues: CASSAGGGLSYTF. CDR3 in DNA: TGTGCCAGCAGCGCGGGGGGGGGCTTGAGCTACACCTTC.

The chain joins TRBV7-8 to TRBJ2-7; 7 bases align to TRBD2. The CDR3 has 15 amino acids. Germline trimming cut 4 bases from V and 3 bases from J; bases unmatched to any gene: 9. CDR1 is SGHVS, CDR2 FQNEAQ, per germline. The CDR3 reads CASSYSGATLYEQYF. For the CDR3, the DNA is TGTGCCAGCAGCTACAGCGGGGCAACACTCTACGAGCAGTACTTC.

CDR3 amino acids: CASQTPGGYEQYF. The CDR3, as DNA: TGTGCCAGCCAGACTCCCGGGGGCTACGAGCAGTACTTC. J is TRBJ2-7 and V is TRBV6-5; D possibly corresponds to TRBD2 (6 bases). The CDR3 covers 13 residues. V was cut by 8 bases and J by 3 bases, with 14 bases left in between. Germline V gives CDR1 MNHEY, CDR2 SVGAGI.

This rearrangement joins TRBV2 to TRBJ1-1, with no clear D. V was clipped by 10 bases and J by 1 base, with 16 bases between them. The germline CDR1 and CDR2 sequences are SNHLY and FYNNEI. The CDR3 has 14 residues. The CDR3 nucleotides are TGTGCCAACAGACTCGCCGCGGGGAACACTGAAGCTTTCTTT. Protein sequence: CANRLAAGNTEAFF.

The rearrangement uses TRBV5-1 and TRBJ2-1; 11 nucleotides agree with TRBD2. V dropped 2 bases and J dropped 7; count of bases not matched to a gene: 5. The germline V gene has CDR1 SGHRS and CDR2 YFSETQ. The CDR3 is made up of 15 amino acids. The CDR3 DNA follows: TGCGCCAGCAGCTTACTAGCGGGGGATGGAAATGAGCAGTTCTTC. Its protein is CASSLLAGDGNEQFF.

The gene calls are TRBV25-1 and TRBJ1-2, with D possibly matching TRBD1 (5 bases). Germline loops: CDR1 MGHDK, CDR2 SYGVNS. Trimming removed 3 bases from V and 5 bases from J, with 13 bases in between. This CDR3 comprises 14 residues. The CDR3 nucleotides are TGTGCCAGCAGTGAGCCCGGGACTCTTTATGGCTACACCTTC. It yields the protein CASSEPGTLYGYTF.